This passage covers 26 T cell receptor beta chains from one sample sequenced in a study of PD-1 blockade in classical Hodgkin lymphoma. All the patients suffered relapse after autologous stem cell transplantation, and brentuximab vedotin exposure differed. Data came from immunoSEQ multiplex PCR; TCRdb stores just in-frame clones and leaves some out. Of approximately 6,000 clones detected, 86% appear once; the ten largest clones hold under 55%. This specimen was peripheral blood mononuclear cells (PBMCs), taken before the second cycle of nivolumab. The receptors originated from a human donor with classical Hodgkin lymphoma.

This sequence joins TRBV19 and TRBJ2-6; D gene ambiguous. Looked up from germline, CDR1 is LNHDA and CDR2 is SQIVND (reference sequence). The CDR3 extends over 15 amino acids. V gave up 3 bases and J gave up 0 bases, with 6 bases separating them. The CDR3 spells CASSMGNSGANVLTF. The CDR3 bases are TGTGCCAGTAGTATGGGCAACTCTGGGGCCAACGTCCTGACTTTC.

CDR3 bases: TGTGCCTGGAGGGGACAGGGCGTGCGTGGCTACACCTTC. Translating it yields CAWRGQGVRGYTF. The genes are TRBV30 and TRBJ1-2; TRBD1 aligns across 9 bases. The CDR3 totals 13 residues. CDR1 GTSNPN and CDR2 SVGIG come from the germline V gene (reference sequence). With 3 bases clipped from V and 7 bases from J, the junction kept 6 bases outside the gene matches. The complete variable domain, with remaining parts taken from reference TRBV30 and TRBJ1-2, reads SQTIHQWPATLVQPVGSPLSLECTVEGTSNPNLYWYRQAAGRGLQLLFYSVGIGQISSEVPQNLSASRPQDRQFILSSKKLLLSDSGFYLCAWRGQGVRGYTFGSGTRLTVV.

The CDR3 spells CASSVWGQNTEAFF. CDR3 nucleotide sequence: TGTGCCAGCAGTGTTTGGGGGCAAAACACTGAAGCTTTCTTT. The J gene is TRBJ1-1, the V gene TRBV2, with a possible D match to TRBD1 (6 bases). V was pared by 4 bases and J by 2 bases, with 11 bases between. From germline, CDR1 is SNHLY and CDR2 FYNNEI. The CDR3 totals 14 residues.

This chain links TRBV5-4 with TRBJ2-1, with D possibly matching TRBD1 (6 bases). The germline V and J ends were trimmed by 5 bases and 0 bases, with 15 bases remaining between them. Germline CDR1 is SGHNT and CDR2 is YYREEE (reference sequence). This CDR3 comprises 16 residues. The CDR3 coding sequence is TGTGCCAGCAGGGGCCTGGGGGCTAGCTCCTACAATGAGCAGTTCTTC. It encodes CASRGLGASSYNEQFF.

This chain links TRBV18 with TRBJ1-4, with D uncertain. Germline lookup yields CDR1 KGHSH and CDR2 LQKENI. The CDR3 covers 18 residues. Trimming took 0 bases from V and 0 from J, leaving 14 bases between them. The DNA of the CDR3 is TGTGCCAGCTCACCACCGAACGGGGTTCCTGCAACTAATGAAAAACTGTTTTTT. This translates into CASSPPNGVPATNEKLFF.

The CDR3 reads CASSRWTGGSTGELFF. The CDR3 DNA sequence: TGCGCCAGCAGCCGGTGGACAGGGGGAAGTACCGGGGAGCTGTTTTTT. This chain links TRBV5-1 with TRBJ2-2; 10 bases align to TRBD1. Germline CDR1 reads SGHRS; CDR2 reads YFSETQ. This CDR3 comprises 16 residues. V trimming: 4 bases; J trimming: 5 bases; junction bases outside the gene matches: 8. The full variable domain, completed using reference TRBV5-1 and TRBJ2-2, is KAGVTQTPRYLIKTRGQQVTLSCSPISGHRSVSWYQQTPGQGLQFLFEYFSETQRNKGNFPGRFSGRQFSNSRSEMNVSTLELGDSALYLCASSRWTGGSTGELFFGEGSRLTVL.

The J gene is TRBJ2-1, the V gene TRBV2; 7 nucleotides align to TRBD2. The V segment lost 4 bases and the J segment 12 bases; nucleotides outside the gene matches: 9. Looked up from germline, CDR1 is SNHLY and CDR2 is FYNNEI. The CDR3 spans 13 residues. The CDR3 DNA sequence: TGTGCCAGCAGTGGACTAGCCCTCCCCCGGCAGTTCTTC. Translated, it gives CASSGLALPRQFF.

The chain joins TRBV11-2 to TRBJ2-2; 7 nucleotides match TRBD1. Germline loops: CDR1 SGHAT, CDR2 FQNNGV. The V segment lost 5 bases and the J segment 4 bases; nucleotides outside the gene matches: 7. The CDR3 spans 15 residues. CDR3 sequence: CASSRSDRFTGELFF. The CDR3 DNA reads TGTGCCAGCAGCCGATCGGACAGGTTCACCGGGGAGCTGTTTTTT.

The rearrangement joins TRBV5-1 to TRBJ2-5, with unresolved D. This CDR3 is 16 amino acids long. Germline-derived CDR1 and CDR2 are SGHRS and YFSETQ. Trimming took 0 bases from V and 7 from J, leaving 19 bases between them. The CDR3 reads CASSLGGTTSSGTQYF. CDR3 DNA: TGCGCCAGCAGCTTGGGTGGCACAACCTCTTCAGGGACCCAGTACTTC.

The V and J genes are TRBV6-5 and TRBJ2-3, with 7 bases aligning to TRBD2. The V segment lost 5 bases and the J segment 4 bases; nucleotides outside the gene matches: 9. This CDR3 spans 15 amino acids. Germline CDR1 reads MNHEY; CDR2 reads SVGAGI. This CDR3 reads CASSPGGLGPDTQYF. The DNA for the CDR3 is TGTGCCAGCAGTCCCGGGGGGTTGGGGCCAGATACGCAGTATTTT.

This CDR3 is CASSVEGYGYTF. The CDR3 coding sequence is TGTGCCAGCAGTGTGGAGGGGTATGGCTACACCTTC. The chain couples TRBV6-1 to TRBJ1-2; D is possibly TRBD1 (5 bases). The CDR3 has 12 amino acids. The V end was cut by 4 bases, the J end by 5 bases, with 8 bases between. Germline-derived CDR1 and CDR2 are MNHNS and SASEGT.

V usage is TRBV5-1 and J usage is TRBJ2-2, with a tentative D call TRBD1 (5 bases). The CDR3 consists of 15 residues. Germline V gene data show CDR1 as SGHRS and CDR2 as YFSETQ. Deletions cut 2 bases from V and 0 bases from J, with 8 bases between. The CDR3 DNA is TGCGCCAGCAGCTTTGCAGGGTCGAACACCGGGGAGCTGTTTTTT. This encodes CASSFAGSNTGELFF.

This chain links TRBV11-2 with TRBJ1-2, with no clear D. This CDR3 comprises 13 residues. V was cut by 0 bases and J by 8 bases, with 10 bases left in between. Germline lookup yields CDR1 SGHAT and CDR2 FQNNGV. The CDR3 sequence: CASSLDMAGGYTF. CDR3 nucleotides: TGTGCCAGCAGCTTAGATATGGCCGGCGGCTACACCTTC.

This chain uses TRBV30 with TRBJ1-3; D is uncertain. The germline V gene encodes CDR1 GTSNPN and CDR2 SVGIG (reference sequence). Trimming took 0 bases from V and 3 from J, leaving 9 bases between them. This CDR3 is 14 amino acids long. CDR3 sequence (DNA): TGTGCCTGGAGTGTAGGCCTAGATGGAAACACCATATATTTT. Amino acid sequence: CAWSVGLDGNTIYF.

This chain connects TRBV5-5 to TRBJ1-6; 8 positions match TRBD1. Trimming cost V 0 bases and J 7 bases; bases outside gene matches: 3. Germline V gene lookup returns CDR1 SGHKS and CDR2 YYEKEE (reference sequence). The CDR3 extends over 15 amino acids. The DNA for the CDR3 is TGTGCCAGCAGCTTGGAGGGGACAGGAAATTCACCCCTCCACTTT. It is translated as CASSLEGTGNSPLHF.

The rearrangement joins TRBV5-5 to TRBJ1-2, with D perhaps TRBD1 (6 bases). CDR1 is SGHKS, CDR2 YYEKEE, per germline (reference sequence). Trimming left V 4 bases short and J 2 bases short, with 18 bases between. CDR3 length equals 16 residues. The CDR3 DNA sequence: TGTGCCAGCAGCCGTAGGAGGGGGGTTTTCAACTATGGCTACACCTTC. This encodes CASSRRRGVFNYGYTF.

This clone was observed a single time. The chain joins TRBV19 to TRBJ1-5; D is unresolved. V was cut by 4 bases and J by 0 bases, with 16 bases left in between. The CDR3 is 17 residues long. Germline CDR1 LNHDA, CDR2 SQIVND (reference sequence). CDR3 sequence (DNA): TGTGCCAGTAGTAAAGGGCACATACTATATAGCAATCAGCCCCAGCATTTT. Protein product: CASSKGHILYSNQPQHF.

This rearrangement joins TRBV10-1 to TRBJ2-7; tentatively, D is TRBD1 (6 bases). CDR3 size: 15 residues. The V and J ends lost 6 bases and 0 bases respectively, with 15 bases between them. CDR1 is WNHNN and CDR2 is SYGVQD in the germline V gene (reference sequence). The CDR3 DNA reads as TGCGCCAGCAGCGGACAGTTCCCGAGCTCCTACGAGCAGTACGTC. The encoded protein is CASSGQFPSSYEQYV.

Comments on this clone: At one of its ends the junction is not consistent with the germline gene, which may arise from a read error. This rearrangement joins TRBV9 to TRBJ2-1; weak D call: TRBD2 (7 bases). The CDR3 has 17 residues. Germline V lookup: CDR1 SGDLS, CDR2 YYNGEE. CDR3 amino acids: CASSVDEGGRTSGGVLF. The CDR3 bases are TGTGCCAGCAGCGTAGATGAGGGGGGAAGGACTAGTGGCGGGGTTCTCTTC.

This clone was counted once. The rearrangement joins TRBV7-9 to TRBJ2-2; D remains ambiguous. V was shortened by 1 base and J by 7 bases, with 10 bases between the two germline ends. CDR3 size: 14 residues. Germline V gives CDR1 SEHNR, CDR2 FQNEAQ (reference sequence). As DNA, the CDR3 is TGTGCCAGCAGCTTAGATGGCCCCGGCGGGGAGCTGTTTTTT. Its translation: CASSLDGPGGELFF.

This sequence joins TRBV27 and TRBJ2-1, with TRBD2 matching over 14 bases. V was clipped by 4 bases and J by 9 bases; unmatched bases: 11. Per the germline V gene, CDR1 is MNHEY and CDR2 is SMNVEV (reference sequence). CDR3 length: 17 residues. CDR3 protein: CASSSTTSGRVYGEQFF. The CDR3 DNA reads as TGTGCCAGCAGTTCCACGACTAGCGGGAGGGTATACGGTGAGCAGTTCTTC.

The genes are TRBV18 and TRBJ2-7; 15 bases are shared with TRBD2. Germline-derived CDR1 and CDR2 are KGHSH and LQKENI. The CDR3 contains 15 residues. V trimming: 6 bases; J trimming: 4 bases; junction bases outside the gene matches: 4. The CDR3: CASSQGLAGGYEQYV. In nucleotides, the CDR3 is TGTGCCAGCTCTCAGGGACTAGCGGGAGGATACGAGCAGTACGTC.

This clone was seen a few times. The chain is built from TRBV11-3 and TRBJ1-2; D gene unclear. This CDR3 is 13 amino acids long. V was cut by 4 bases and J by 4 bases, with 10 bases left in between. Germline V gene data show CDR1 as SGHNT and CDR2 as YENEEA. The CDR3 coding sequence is TGTGCCAGCAGCTCGGAGGAGGGCTATGGCTACACCTTC. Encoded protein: CASSSEEGYGYTF.

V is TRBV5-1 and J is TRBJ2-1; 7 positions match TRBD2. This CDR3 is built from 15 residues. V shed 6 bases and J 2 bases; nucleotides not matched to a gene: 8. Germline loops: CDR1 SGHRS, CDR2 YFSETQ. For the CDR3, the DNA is TGCGCCAGCACCCGTCCCGGGACTACCTACAATGAGCAGTTCTTC. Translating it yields CASTRPGTTYNEQFF.

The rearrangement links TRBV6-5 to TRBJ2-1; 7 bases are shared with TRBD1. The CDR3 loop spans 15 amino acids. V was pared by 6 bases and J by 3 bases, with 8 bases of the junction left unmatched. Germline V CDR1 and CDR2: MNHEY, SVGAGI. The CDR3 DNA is TGTGCCAGCAGACGGATGACAGGGAACTACAATGAGCAGTTCTTC. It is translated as CASRRMTGNYNEQFF.

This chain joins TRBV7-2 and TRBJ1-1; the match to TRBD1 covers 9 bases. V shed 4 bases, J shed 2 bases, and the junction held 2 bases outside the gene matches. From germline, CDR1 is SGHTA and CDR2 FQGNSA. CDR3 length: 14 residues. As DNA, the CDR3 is TGTGCCAGCAGCTCGGACAGGGGAAACACTGAAGCTTTCTTT. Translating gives CASSSDRGNTEAFF.